This is a list of T cell receptor beta chains from one sample in a study of response to subunit inactivated influenza vaccine. TCRdb used MiXCR to reprocess the RT-PCR reads, holding one entry per CDR3 protein. This table holds 450,000 to 600,000 distinct CDR3 sequences, about 17% found once. This sample comprised CD4+ T cells sorted from PBMCs, obtained roughly 24 months after vaccination. The source is a man aged 45 to 70 who received an inactivated influenza vaccine. CDR3s leave out the opening cysteine and the closing phenylalanine or tryptophan. A row's size may be missing; if present it is once, few, many or a size class.

clone_size j_call v_call cdr3_aa
medium-sized TRBJ1-2 TRBV5-5 ASSPGTGNYGYT
many TRBJ2-1 TRBV6-1 ASRRQDRNEQF
. TRBJ1-1 TRBV11-2 ASSARTGMDTEAF
many TRBJ2-1 TRBV29-1 SGTGTGYNEQF
. TRBJ2-3 TRBV10-1 ASRHSGGDTQY
. TRBJ2-1 TRBV20-1 SARVGSGGGEQF
few TRBJ2-5 TRBV20-1 SARPLTSASETQY
few TRBJ2-6 TRBV20-1 SARGRTGGPSGANVLT
few TRBJ2-4 TRBV24-1 ATSGSDGKNIQY
. TRBJ2-4 TRBV20-1 SAGSGPGNIQY
few TRBJ2-3 TRBV15 ATSRRSGALGDTQY
few TRBJ2-3 TRBV24-1 ATSDPRGSGLSTDTQY
many TRBJ2-5 TRBV28 ASSGHIQETQY
few TRBJ1-2 TRBV19 ASSEGGYGYT
. TRBJ1-1 TRBV3-1 ASSNTRDRNTEAF
few TRBJ2-1 TRBV12-3/TRBV12-4 ASKRIGQADEQF
few TRBJ2-7 TRBV20-1 SAKQVYEQY
. TRBJ2-7 TRBV6-1 ASSDRGSEQY
once TRBJ1-1 TRBV5-6 ASSSYGTEMNTEAF
many TRBJ1-2 TRBV14 ASSPYDRGFYGYT
. TRBJ2-7 TRBV11-2 ASSLAGAAYEQY
. TRBJ2-3 TRBV20-1 SARVPPDTQY
. TRBJ2-1 TRBV3-1 ASSQGRIAGSSHNEQF
. TRBJ2-6 TRBV10-3 AISELSGTVINVLT
. TRBJ1-2 TRBV3-1 ASSQDGWESNYGYT
few TRBJ2-3 TRBV20-1 SAPPQQITDTQY
. TRBJ2-7 TRBV4-2 ASATGTGGNEQY
few TRBJ1-6 TRBV12-3/TRBV12-4 ASSSRQNSPLH
. TRBJ2-6 TRBV30 AWSPQGANVLT
. TRBJ2-1 TRBV27 ASNPGTGYNEQF
. TRBJ1-2 TRBV7-2 ASSIQKNYGYT
few TRBJ1-1 TRBV9 ASSVDEGGEAF
few TRBJ2-7 TRBV28 ASRRQGDSYEQY
many TRBJ1-5 TRBV6-1 ASSPDRGLVGNQPQH
. TRBJ2-1 TRBV4-2 ASSLEDSYNEQF
few TRBJ1-5 TRBV7-2 ASSLEDQPQH
few TRBJ2-7 TRBV10-3 AISRTSGGAYEQY
few TRBJ2-3 TRBV4-3 ASSRQGPSTDTQY
few TRBJ2-2 TRBV20-1 SASPEANTGELF
. TRBJ2-2 TRBV6-1 ASSEGLRGGELF
. TRBJ2-2 TRBV20-1 SASQNTGELF
few TRBJ2-5 TRBV3-1 ASSLGTGVTETQY
. TRBJ2-6 TRBV4-2 ASSQGEGLGVAGANVLT
few TRBJ2-5 TRBV4-3 ASSQGNAGRETQY
. TRBJ2-7 TRBV12-3/TRBV12-4 ASSFDREYEQY
. TRBJ2-7 TRBV20-1 SARDSRRVTSSYEQY
. TRBJ2-7 TRBV28 ASRGGGGLAVEEQY
many TRBJ2-7 TRBV20-1 SVGGTSGEQY
. TRBJ2-5 TRBV5-1 ASSLVAGPETQY
few TRBJ2-1 TRBV11-2 ASSSRGTGGIYNEQF
few TRBJ2-5 TRBV2 ASRGLAETQY
many TRBJ2-7 TRBV3-1 ASSLTQNPYEQY
many TRBJ2-2 TRBV5-6 ASSRLAGEAGELF
. TRBJ2-7 TRBV7-8 ASSLGRTGAYEQY
few TRBJ1-4 TRBV3-1 ASSQGGTAINEKLF
medium-sized TRBJ1-2 TRBV20-1 SASRGNYGYT
. TRBJ1-2 TRBV28 ASSTGDRVVHYGYT
few TRBJ1-2 TRBV20-1 SARVLRDRGFNGYT
. TRBJ1-3 TRBV7-2 ASSLASGHISGNTIY